The 29 T cell receptor beta chains listed next were all sequenced from one sample in a study of PD-1 blockade in classical Hodgkin lymphoma. Described time point: newly diagnosed, previously untreated cHL patient sample. Through magnetic negative selection, CD8+ T cells were separated from PBMCs that had been thawed. Data came from immunoSEQ multiplex PCR; TCRdb stores just in-frame clones and leaves some out. The sample has approximately 9,900 clones; 80% to 95% are singletons. The sequencing input was CD8+ T cells from blood. The receptors shown here come from a human donor with classical Hodgkin lymphoma.

This sequence joins TRBV4-2 and TRBJ2-2; D ambiguous. The CDR3 runs to 15 residues. Trimming shortened V by 5 bases and J by 0 bases, and 10 bases separated the two germline ends. Germline V CDR1 and CDR2: LGHNA, YNFKEQ. The CDR3: CASSLPLANTGELFF. The CDR3 nucleotides are TGTGCCAGCAGCTTGCCCCTAGCGAACACCGGGGAGCTGTTTTTT.

This clone was counted once. The chain uses TRBV7-9 and TRBJ2-1, with 10 bases identical to TRBD2. This CDR3 is 15 amino acids long. J lost 5 bases, V lost 6 bases, and 7 bases had no gene match. Germline-derived CDR1 and CDR2 are SEHNR and FQNEAQ (reference sequence). The CDR3 sequence is CASSSTGTSDNEQFF. The CDR3, as DNA: TGTGCCAGCAGTTCTACCGGGACTAGCGACAATGAGCAGTTCTTC. Together with reference TRBV7-9 and TRBJ2-1, the CDR3 gives the full variable domain: DTGVSQNPRHKITKRGQNVTFRCDPISEHNRLYWYRQTLGQGPEFLTYFQNEAQLEKSRLLSDRFSAERPKGSFSTLEIQRTEQGDSAMYLCASSSTGTSDNEQFFGPGTRLTVL.

The chain links TRBV28 to TRBJ1-1, with D possibly being TRBD1 (5 bases). From germline, CDR1 is MDHEN and CDR2 SYDVKM. The CDR3 loop spans 14 amino acids. Between the trimmed V and J ends, which lost 1 base and 1 base, there was a span of 7 bases. The DNA of the CDR3 is TGTGCCAGCAGTTTATTGGGGGGGAACACTGAAGCTTTCTTT. Translation gives CASSLLGGNTEAFF.

The chain links TRBV19 to TRBJ2-1; 10 bases are a match to TRBD2. The CDR3 extends over 18 amino acids. Germline V lookup: CDR1 LNHDA, CDR2 SQIVND (reference sequence). V was pared by 7 bases and J by 0 bases, with 12 bases of the junction left unmatched. The CDR3 is CASKRLAGDPSSYNEQFF. For the CDR3, the DNA is TGTGCCAGTAAAAGGCTAGCGGGAGATCCGAGCTCCTACAATGAGCAGTTCTTC.

In this sample, this clone turned up once. The chain has TRBV6-1 and TRBJ2-1; 8 positions agree with TRBD2. The CDR3 is 15 amino acids. The V segment lost 6 bases and the J segment 3 bases; nucleotides outside the gene matches: 7. CDR1 is MNHNS and CDR2 is SASEGT in the germline V gene. CDR3: CASSRTSLYYNEQFF. CDR3 nucleotides: TGTGCCAGCAGCCGGACTAGCTTATACTACAATGAGCAGTTCTTC.

This chain connects TRBV27 to TRBJ1-5; D is unresolved. The CDR3 has 13 amino acids. The germline CDR1 and CDR2 sequences are MNHEY and SMNVEV (reference sequence). Trimming shortened V by 1 base and J by 2 bases, and 3 bases separated the two germline ends. CDR3 in amino acids: CASSLWGNQPQHF. The CDR3 DNA reads as TGTGCCAGCAGTTTATGGGGCAATCAGCCCCAGCATTTT.

The chain has TRBV19 and TRBJ2-2; weak D call: TRBD2 (5 bases). The CDR3 has 13 residues. Between the trimmed V and J ends, which lost 6 bases and 2 bases, there was a span of 7 bases. Germline-derived CDR1 and CDR2 are LNHDA and SQIVND (reference sequence). CDR3 region: CASRLGNTGELFF. In DNA, the CDR3 is TGTGCCAGTAGACTAGGTAACACCGGGGAGCTGTTTTTT.

This clone showed up just once. J is TRBJ2-7 and V is TRBV6-5; D is possibly TRBD1 or TRBD2 (5 bases each). Trimming removed 0 bases from V and 6 bases from J, with 12 bases in between. CDR1 and CDR2 (germline): MNHEY, SVGAGI. There are 14 residues in the CDR3. CDR3 sequence: CASSYSLYGTEQYF. CDR3 bases: TGTGCCAGCAGTTACTCGCTGTATGGGACCGAGCAGTACTTC.

The rearrangement links TRBV29-1 to TRBJ1-1; D gene unclear. V lost 3 bases and J lost 5, with 7 bases in between. Germline CDR1 SQVTM, CDR2 ANQGSEA. The length of the CDR3 is 11 residues. This CDR3 is CSVDLGTEAFF. The CDR3 bases are TGCAGCGTTGATTTGGGGACTGAAGCTTTCTTT.

This chain joins TRBV27 and TRBJ2-6; no clear D. V shed 2 bases and J shed 4 bases, with 9 bases lying between them. The CDR3 is made up of 15 amino acids. Germline V lookup: CDR1 MNHEY, CDR2 SMNVEV (reference sequence). Here the CDR3 DNA reads TGTGCCAGCAGTTTAGGGGTCTCCGGGGCCAACGTCCTGACTTTC. Translating gives CASSLGVSGANVLTF.

This chain connects TRBV18 to TRBJ2-7; 10 nucleotides agree with TRBD1. CDR3 length equals 15 residues. The ends lost 6 bases at V and 2 bases at J; junction bases unmatched: 7. Germline V lookup: CDR1 KGHSH, CDR2 LQKENI. CDR3 sequence reads: CASSGEGQGPYEQYF. Written as DNA, the CDR3 is TGTGCCAGCTCTGGAGAGGGACAGGGGCCCTACGAGCAGTACTTC.

V and J are TRBV19 and TRBJ1-1; D gene ambiguous. Trimming stripped 0 bases from V and 0 bases from J, with 11 bases between. The V gene's germline CDR1 is LNHDA and CDR2 SQIVND (reference sequence). This CDR3 comprises 16 residues. The CDR3 spells CASSIDSLGMNTEAFF. DNA of the CDR3: TGTGCCAGTAGTATAGATTCCCTCGGTATGAACACTGAAGCTTTCTTT.

CDR3 residues: CASSLLAGNEQFF. The CDR3 DNA sequence: TGTGCCAGCAGCCTACTAGCGGGGAATGAGCAGTTCTTC. The rearrangement joins TRBV21-1 to TRBJ2-1; the table gives TRBD2 as D, unverified against the DNA. TRBV21-1 is annotated as a pseudogene. The CDR3 is made up of 13 amino acids.

The chain couples TRBV11-2 to TRBJ2-2, with 7 positions matching TRBD2. From germline, CDR1 is SGHAT and CDR2 FQNNGV. This CDR3 has 15 residues. With V trimmed by 5 bases and J by 5 bases, 8 bases remained unmatched. CDR3 coding DNA: TGTGCCAGCAGCACCCAGCGGGACCTGACCGGGGAGCTGTTTTTT. Its translation is CASSTQRDLTGELFF.

The J gene is TRBJ2-7, the V gene TRBV6-5; D ambiguous. This CDR3 contains 11 residues. Germline V gene lookup returns CDR1 MNHEY and CDR2 SVGAGI. V was clipped by 2 bases and J by 2 bases, with 1 base between them. CDR3 in DNA: TGTGCCAGCAGTTACGCCTACGAGCAGTACTTC. Translated: CASSYAYEQYF.

The table lists this clone with a few counts. V and J are TRBV27 and TRBJ2-1, with D tentatively TRBD1 (6 bases). The CDR3 contains 14 residues. V was shortened by 6 bases and J by 4 bases, with 13 bases between the two germline ends. Germline CDR1 and CDR2: MNHEY and SMNVEV (reference sequence). The CDR3 region has the DNA TGTGCCAGCAGCGAAAGGGGGAATTACAATGAGCAGTTCTTC. Amino acids: CASSERGNYNEQFF.

CDR3 in amino acids: CASSIIPPRSANEQFF. CDR3 nucleotide sequence: TGTGCCAGCAGTATCATCCCCCCGCGGAGCGCCAATGAGCAGTTCTTC. The gene calls are TRBV27 and TRBJ2-1; D is unclear. The germline V and J ends were trimmed by 5 bases and 6 bases, with 20 bases remaining between them. Germline assignment: CDR1 MNHEY and CDR2 SMNVEV (reference sequence). This CDR3 contains 16 residues.

This sequence joins TRBV11-1 and TRBJ2-7, with D unclear. The germline V gene has CDR1 SGHAT and CDR2 FQDESV (reference sequence). V lost 5 bases to trimming and J lost 6 bases, with 14 bases between them. The CDR3 runs 13 residues. The CDR3 here is CASSPSFMSEQYF. CDR3 in DNA: TGTGCCAGCAGCCCCTCTTTTATGAGCGAGCAGTACTTC. The full variable domain, rest sourced from reference TRBV11-1 and TRBJ2-7, is EAEVAQSPRYKITEKSQAVAFWCDPISGHATLYWYRQILGQGPELLVQFQDESVVDDSQLPKDRFSAERLKGVDSTLKIQPAELGDSAMYLCASSPSFMSEQYFGPGTRLTVT.

V gene TRBV25-1 combines with J gene TRBJ2-1; possible D gene TRBD1, 6 bases. Trimming took 10 bases from V and 0 from J, leaving 13 bases between them. This CDR3 spans 14 amino acids. CDR1 is MGHDK, CDR2 SYGVNS, per germline. In DNA form, the CDR3 reads TGTGCCACGTGGGGGCCGAGCTCCTACAATGAGCAGTTCTTC. Translation: CATWGPSSYNEQFF.

The chain has TRBV4-1 and TRBJ2-5; D might be TRBD1 (5 bases). CDR3 length: 15 residues. Trimming shortened V by 0 bases and J by 5 bases, and 13 bases separated the two germline ends. The germline gives CDR1 MGHRA, CDR2 YSYEKL. CDR3 residues: CASSQEEVHRETQYF. CDR3 nucleotides: TGCGCCAGCAGCCAAGAAGAGGTGCACAGGGAGACCCAGTACTTC.

This chain links TRBV5-6 with TRBJ2-7; the D gene is possibly TRBD1 (6 bases). The CDR3 has 12 residues. V lost 0 bases to trimming and J lost 6 bases, with 7 bases between them. Per germline, CDR1 SGHDT and CDR2 YYEEEE. CDR3 in amino acids: CASSLVRGEQYF. In DNA form, the CDR3 reads TGTGCCAGCAGCTTGGTCAGGGGCGAGCAGTACTTC.

The chain has TRBV6-1 and TRBJ2-7; D might be TRBD1 (6 bases). V lost 4 bases and J lost 6, with 13 bases in between. Germline V CDR1 and CDR2: MNHNS, SASEGT. This CDR3 spans 13 amino acids. CDR3 residues: CASSVQGQLEQYF. The CDR3 coding sequence is TGTGCCAGCAGTGTTCAGGGGCAACTCGAGCAGTACTTC.

J is TRBJ2-1 and V is TRBV27; D is uncertain. This CDR3 spans 13 amino acids. In germline, CDR1 is MNHEY, CDR2 SMNVEV (reference sequence). V lost 4 bases and J lost 6, with 10 bases in between. CDR3 nucleotide sequence: TGTGCCAGCAGTTCGACCCCTCCCAATGAGCAGTTCTTC. Amino acids: CASSSTPPNEQFF.

The table lists this clone with a count of one. The V call is TRBV7-8, the J call TRBJ2-3, with 7 nucleotides matching TRBD2. CDR1 SGHVS and CDR2 FQNEAQ come from the germline V gene. This CDR3 is 16 amino acids long. With 3 bases clipped from V and 6 bases from J, the junction kept 12 bases outside the gene matches. CDR3 residues: CASSFPTTIGGDTQYF. DNA for the CDR3: TGTGCCAGCAGCTTTCCCACTACGATCGGGGGGGATACGCAGTATTTT.

The chain carries TRBV19 and TRBJ1-1, with a possible D match to TRBD1 (6 bases). The CDR3 runs 15 residues. Trimming pared 4 bases from V and 6 bases from J, leaving 18 bases between. CDR1 and CDR2 (germline): LNHDA, SQIVND (reference sequence). CDR3 in DNA: TGTGCCAGTAGTAGGCTAGGGGGGATTTACCCTGAAGCTTTCTTT. Translated, it gives CASSRLGGIYPEAFF. Full variable domain (rest looked up from reference TRBV19 and TRBJ1-1): DGGITQSPKYLFRKEGQNVTLSCEQNLNHDAMYWYRQDPGQGLRLIYYSQIVNDFQKGDIAEGYSVSREKKESFPLTVTSAQKNPTAFYLCASSRLGGIYPEAFFGQGTRLTVV.

This CDR3 reads CASSLAGSGQPQHF. The DNA for the CDR3 is TGTGCCAGCAGTTTAGCCGGATCCGGTCAGCCCCAGCATTTT. The chain has TRBV27 and TRBJ1-5; unclear D gene. There are 14 residues in the CDR3. Germline CDR1 and CDR2: MNHEY and SMNVEV (reference sequence). Trimming took 2 bases from V and 6 from J, leaving 11 bases between them.

The chain employs TRBV15 and TRBJ1-2, with TRBD1 as a possible D gene (5 bases). Per the germline V gene, CDR1 is LNHNV and CDR2 is YYDKDF (reference sequence). This CDR3 contains 16 residues. Trimming shortened V by 0 bases and J by 1 base, and 12 bases separated the two germline ends. This CDR3 reads CATSREARVLNYGYTF. The DNA for the CDR3 is TGTGCCACCAGCAGAGAGGCCAGGGTGCTTAACTATGGCTACACCTTC.

This chain uses TRBV28 with TRBJ2-5; TRBD2 agrees at 8 bases. J was trimmed by 5 bases and V by 4 bases; bases with no gene match: 3. CDR3 length equals 13 residues. Germline assignment: CDR1 MDHEN and CDR2 SYDVKM. For the CDR3, the DNA is TGTGCCAGCAGTTCGGGACTAGTGGAGACCCAGTACTTC. Translating gives CASSSGLVETQYF.

This chain uses TRBV10-3 with TRBJ1-1; no definite D call. V was shortened by 7 bases and J by 0 bases, with 9 bases between the two germline ends. Germline values: CDR1 ENHRY, CDR2 SYGVKD. The CDR3 is made up of 13 amino acids. CDR3 residues: CAINSRMNTEAFF. CDR3 DNA sequence: TGTGCCATCAATTCCAGGATGAACACTGAAGCTTTCTTT.